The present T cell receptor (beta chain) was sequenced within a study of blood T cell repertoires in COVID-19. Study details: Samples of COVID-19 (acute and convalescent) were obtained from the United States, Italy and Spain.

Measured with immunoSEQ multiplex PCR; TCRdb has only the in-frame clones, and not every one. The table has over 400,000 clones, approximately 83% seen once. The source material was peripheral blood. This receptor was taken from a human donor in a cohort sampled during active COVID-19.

The CDR3 is CASRRQGAKGYTF. In DNA form, the CDR3 reads TGTGCCAGTAGGCGACAGGGGGCAAAAGGCTACACCTTC. J is TRBJ1-2 and V is TRBV19; TRBD1 aligns across 10 bases. Trimming took 6 bases from V and 8 from J; bases not matched to a gene: 6. CDR3 length: 13 residues. Germline CDR1 is LNHDA and CDR2 is SQIVND (reference sequence). Filled out from reference TRBV19 and TRBJ1-2, the complete variable domain reads DGGITQSPKYLFRKEGQNVTLSCEQNLNHDAMYWYRQDPGQGLRLIYYSQIVNDFQKGDIAEGYSVSREKKESFPLTVTSAQKNPTAFYLCASRRQGAKGYTFGSGTRLTVV.